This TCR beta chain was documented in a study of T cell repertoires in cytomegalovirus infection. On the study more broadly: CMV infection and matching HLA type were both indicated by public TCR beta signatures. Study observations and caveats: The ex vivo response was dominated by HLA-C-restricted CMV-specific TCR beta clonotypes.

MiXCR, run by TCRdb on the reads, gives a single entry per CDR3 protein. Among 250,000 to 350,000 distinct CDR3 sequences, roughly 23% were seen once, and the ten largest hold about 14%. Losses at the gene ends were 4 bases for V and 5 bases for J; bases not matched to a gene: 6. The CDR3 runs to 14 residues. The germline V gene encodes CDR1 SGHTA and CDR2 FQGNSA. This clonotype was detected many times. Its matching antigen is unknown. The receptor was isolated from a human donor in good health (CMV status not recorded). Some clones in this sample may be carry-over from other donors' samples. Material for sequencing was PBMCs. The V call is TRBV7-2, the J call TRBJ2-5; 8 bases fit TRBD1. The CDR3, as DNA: TGTGCCAGCAGCTCCAACAGGGGGAAGGAGACCCAGTACTTC. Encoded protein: CASSSNRGKETQYF.